This TCR beta chain is drawn from a study of blood T cells in healthy people across ages. The study's findings and limits: Observed TCR beta diversity per million T cells went down as age went up. This fall followed a roughly linear course with age. With naive T cell percentage, TCR beta diversity showed a strong correlation.

A remark on this clonotype: Its antigen is unidentified.

Germline lookup yields CDR1 SGDLS and CDR2 YYNGEE. The CDR3 totals 16 residues. After removal of 3 bases from V and 0 bases from J, the junction contained 9 bases not matched to a gene. Through a sample-barcoded 5' primer and a J-beta primer mix, a second PCR was run for about 7 to 12 cycles. Every cDNA was tagged by a template-switch adaptor with 12 random nucleotides. Each CDR3 protein gets one entry after TCRdb re-called the 5' RACE reads with MiXCR. The sample records 1.8 million or so distinct CDR3 sequences, approximately 40% being singletons. What was sequenced was blood. This TCR was recovered from a human donor in good health. The rearrangement uses TRBV9 and TRBJ2-7, with 7 bases matching TRBD1. CDR3 coding DNA: TGTGCCAGCAGCGCTTCGGGACAGCCCTTCTCCTACGAGCAGTACTTC. The encoded protein is CASSASGQPFSYEQYF.